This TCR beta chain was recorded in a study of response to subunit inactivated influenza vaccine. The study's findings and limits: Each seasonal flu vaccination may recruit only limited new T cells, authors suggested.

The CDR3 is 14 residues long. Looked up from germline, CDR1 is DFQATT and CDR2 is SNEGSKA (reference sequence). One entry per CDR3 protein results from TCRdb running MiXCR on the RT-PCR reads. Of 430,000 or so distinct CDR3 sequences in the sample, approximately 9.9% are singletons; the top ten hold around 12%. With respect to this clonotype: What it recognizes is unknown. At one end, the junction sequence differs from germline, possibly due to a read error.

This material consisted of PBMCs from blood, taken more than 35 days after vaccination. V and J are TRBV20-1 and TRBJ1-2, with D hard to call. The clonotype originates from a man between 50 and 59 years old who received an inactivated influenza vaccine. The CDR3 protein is CSARGAGSDYVYTF. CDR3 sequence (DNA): TGCAGTGCTAGAGGGGCAGGCTCTGACTATGTCTACACCTTC.